Shown below are 26 T cell receptor beta chains from a single sample sequenced in a study of blood T cell repertoires in COVID-19. Assay: immunoSEQ multiplex PCR; the TCRdb copy retains only in-frame clones and omits some. The sample lists roughly 250,000 clones, over 80% occurring once. Sequencing was performed on PBMCs or T cells enriched from blood (not recorded which). These TCRs come from a young woman with acute COVID-19.

V is TRBV5-4 and J is TRBJ2-3; tentatively, D is TRBD2 (5 bases). This CDR3 is 13 amino acids long. CDR1 and CDR2 (germline): SGHNT, YYREEE (reference sequence). V gave up 4 bases and J gave up 6 bases, with 12 bases separating them. CDR3 loop: CASSTEPGDTQYF. The CDR3 DNA reads as TGTGCCAGCAGCACGGAACCGGGGGATACGCAGTATTTT.

This clone has just one count. The chain employs TRBV3-1 (or the pseudogene TRBV3-2) and TRBJ1-2, with 7 bases fitting TRBD1. V dropped 2 bases and J dropped 4; count of bases not matched to a gene: 4. Per the germline V gene, CDR1 is LGHDT and CDR2 is YNNKEL (reference sequence). The CDR3 consists of 14 residues. The DNA for the CDR3 is TGTGCCAGCAGCCAACAATCAGGGGGCTATGGCTACACCTTC. Its protein is CASSQQSGGYGYTF.

CDR3 region: CASSVEEKGHPGVIQYF. The CDR3 nucleotides read TGTGCCAGCAGCGTAGAAGAAAAAGGACACCCGGGAGTAATTCAGTACTTC. J is TRBJ2-4 and V is TRBV9, with D maybe TRBD2 (6 bases). The CDR3 loop spans 17 amino acids. The germline CDR1 and CDR2 sequences are SGDLS and YYNGEE. V lost 0 bases and J 10 bases, leaving 23 bases between the germline ends.

This chain uses TRBV5-6 with TRBJ1-1; 8 bases are a match to TRBD1. The germline CDR1 and CDR2 sequences are SGHDT and YYEEEE. This CDR3 has 14 amino acids. V shed 4 bases, J shed 5 bases, and the junction held 7 bases outside the gene matches. The CDR3 is CASSADREWTEAFF. The CDR3 nucleotides read TGTGCCAGCAGCGCGGACAGGGAATGGACTGAAGCTTTCTTT.

The chain employs TRBV4-3 and TRBJ2-3; maybe TRBD2 (6 bases). There are 14 residues in the CDR3. The V and J ends lost 0 bases and 5 bases respectively, with 9 bases between them. Germline CDR1 and CDR2: LGHNA and YSLEER. The CDR3 sequence is CASSQDRRGDTQYF. The CDR3 DNA is TGCGCCAGCAGCCAAGATAGGCGGGGAGATACGCAGTATTTT.

The rearrangement uses TRBV5-4 and TRBJ2-7, with a possible D match to TRBD1 (6 bases). Trimming took 3 bases from V and 2 from J, leaving 12 bases between them. Germline values: CDR1 SGHNT, CDR2 YYREEE (reference sequence). The CDR3 has 14 residues. The CDR3 region is CASSSLDRPYEQYF. The CDR3 nucleotides read TGTGCCAGCAGCTCCTTGGACAGACCCTACGAGCAGTACTTC.

J is TRBJ1-1 and V is TRBV19; 10 bases match TRBD1. The CDR3 spans 16 residues. CDR1 is LNHDA and CDR2 is SQIVND in the germline V gene (reference sequence). V dropped 4 bases and J dropped 3; count of bases not matched to a gene: 8. Here the CDR3 reads CASSRGQGKVDTEAFF. The DNA of the CDR3 is TGTGCCAGTAGTAGGGGACAGGGGAAGGTCGACACTGAAGCTTTCTTT.

V usage is TRBV3-1 (or the pseudogene TRBV3-2) and J usage is TRBJ1-1; tentatively, D is TRBD1 (6 bases). V shed 3 bases and J shed 1 base, with 9 bases lying between them. The germline V gene has CDR1 LGHDT and CDR2 YNNKEL (reference sequence). The CDR3 loop spans 14 amino acids. The CDR3 DNA reads TGTGCCAGCAGCCATGCAGGGGAGAACACTGAAGCTTTCTTT. Translated, it gives CASSHAGENTEAFF.

This sequence joins TRBV5-1 and TRBJ1-2; no clear D. With 0 bases removed from V and 4 bases from J, the gap between germline ends came to 10 bases. The CDR3 runs to 14 residues. Germline V gene sequence: CDR1 SGHRS, CDR2 YFSETQ. The CDR3, as DNA: TGCGCCAGCAGCTTGGAGCGATCCTCCTATGGCTACACCTTC. Amino acids: CASSLERSSYGYTF.

The chain recombines TRBV30 with TRBJ1-3; D unclear. The germline gives CDR1 GTSNPN, CDR2 SVGIG (reference sequence). The V end was cut by 3 bases, the J end by 4 bases, with 4 bases between. CDR3 length: 11 residues. CDR3 coding DNA: TGTGCCTGGAGCCTCGGAAACACCATATATTTT. Protein: CAWSLGNTIYF.

This sequence joins TRBV11-2 and TRBJ1-1, with D possibly matching TRBD1 (6 bases). The CDR3 contains 16 residues. The V gene's germline CDR1 is SGHAT and CDR2 FQNNGV. Trimming took 1 base from V and 1 from J, leaving 13 bases between them. The CDR3 is CASSLAGGFENTEAFF. CDR3 in DNA: TGTGCCAGCAGCTTAGCGGGGGGCTTTGAGAACACTGAAGCTTTCTTT.

This chain connects TRBV13 to TRBJ2-3, with 8 bases identical to TRBD1. This CDR3 is 16 amino acids long. Unmatched junction bases numbered 8, after V lost 5 bases and J lost 1 base. Germline V gene data show CDR1 as PRHDT and CDR2 as FYEKMQ (reference sequence). In DNA form, the CDR3 reads TGTGCCAGCAGCAAAGACAGGGGACCTGGCACAGATACGCAGTATTTT. Its protein is CASSKDRGPGTDTQYF.

The chain is built from TRBV7-9 and TRBJ2-5; 12 bases align to TRBD2. CDR3 length: 16 amino acids. From germline, CDR1 is SEHNR and CDR2 FQNEAQ (reference sequence). Trimming cost V 2 bases and J 4 bases; bases outside gene matches: 5. In DNA, the CDR3 is TGTGCCAGCAGCTTAAGGGAGACTAGCGGGGGAGAGACCCAGTACTTC. This translates into CASSLRETSGGETQYF.

The J gene is TRBJ2-1, the V gene TRBV5-1; the D is unclear. V lost 4 bases and J 2 bases, leaving 13 bases between the germline ends. This CDR3 has 15 amino acids. Per the germline V gene, CDR1 is SGHRS and CDR2 is YFSETQ. CDR3 in amino acids: CASSGRRSAYNEQFF. The CDR3 DNA reads as TGCGCCAGCAGCGGCCGTCGCTCCGCCTACAATGAGCAGTTCTTC.

The V gene is TRBV5-1, the J gene TRBJ1-3; 7 bases fit TRBD1. The V gene end was trimmed by 1 base and the J gene end by 4 bases; junction bases not matched to a gene: 5. CDR1 and CDR2 (germline): SGHRS, YFSETQ. The CDR3 runs 15 residues. The CDR3 region is CASSLRQGGGNTIYF. The CDR3 bases are TGCGCCAGCAGCTTGAGACAGGGAGGCGGAAACACCATATATTTT.

The gene calls are TRBV27 and TRBJ1-3, with D hard to call. V dropped 2 bases and J dropped 2 bases, with 7 bases sitting between them. CDR1 and CDR2 from the germline V gene are MNHEY and SMNVEV (reference sequence). The CDR3 is 14 residues long. The CDR3 is CASSLTGAGNTIYF. Written as DNA, the CDR3 is TGTGCCAGCAGTTTAACCGGGGCTGGAAACACCATATATTTT.

This chain joins TRBV12-3 or TRBV12-4 and TRBJ2-1, with 9 bases lining up with TRBD1. The CDR3 length is 13 residues. Losses at the gene ends were 7 bases for V and 10 bases for J; bases not matched to a gene: 8. The CDR3 protein is CASIPGTGYEQFF. As DNA, the CDR3 is TGTGCCAGCATCCCCGGGACAGGGTACGAGCAGTTCTTC.

V usage is TRBV7-2 and J usage is TRBJ2-5; 9 bases match TRBD2. CDR1 is SGHTA and CDR2 is FQGNSA in the germline V gene. The trim removed 5 bases at V and 3 bases at J, leaving 4 bases unmatched. The CDR3 totals 14 residues. Here the CDR3 DNA reads TGTGCCAGCAGCCGTAGGACTAGCGAAGAGACCCAGTACTTC. It yields the protein CASSRRTSEETQYF.

The J gene is TRBJ2-2, the V gene TRBV11-2; weak D call: TRBD1 (6 bases). CDR1 SGHAT and CDR2 FQNNGV come from the germline V gene. Trimming shortened V by 5 bases and J by 5 bases, and 18 bases separated the two germline ends. CDR3 length: 16 residues. The DNA of the CDR3 is TGTGCCAGCAGCCCCATTGGGACACCCAAGACCGGGGAGCTGTTTTTT. Encoded protein: CASSPIGTPKTGELFF. Full variable domain (rest looked up from reference TRBV11-2 and TRBJ2-2): EAGVAQSPRYKIIEKRQSVAFWCNPISGHATLYWYQQILGQGPKLLIQFQNNGVVDDSQLPKDRFSAERLKGVDSTLKIQPAKLEDSAVYLCASSPIGTPKTGELFFGEGSRLTVL.

This clone has just a few counts. V is TRBV7-9 and J is TRBJ1-4, with D hard to call. Germline loops: CDR1 SEHNR, CDR2 FQNEAQ (reference sequence). The CDR3 length is 14 residues. V lost 5 bases and J lost 7, with 14 bases in between. The CDR3 DNA follows: TGTGCCAGCAGCCGCGCAGGTTCTTCTGAAAAACTGTTTTTT. This codes for CASSRAGSSEKLFF. Variable domain in full (rest from reference TRBV7-9 and TRBJ1-4): DTGVSQNPRHKITKRGQNVTFRCDPISEHNRLYWYRQTLGQGPEFLTYFQNEAQLEKSRLLSDRFSAERPKGSFSTLEIQRTEQGDSAMYLCASSRAGSSEKLFFGSGTQLSVL.

This chain connects TRBV6-1 to TRBJ1-2; D is unresolved. CDR1 and CDR2 from the germline V gene are MNHNS and SASEGT. V was clipped by 2 bases and J by 3 bases, with 10 bases between them. The length of the CDR3 is 14 residues. CDR3 residues: CASSEFGGDYGYTF. CDR3 DNA: TGTGCCAGCAGTGAATTTGGCGGAGACTATGGCTACACCTTC.

The chain is built from TRBV6-5 and TRBJ2-1; a possible D gene is TRBD2 (5 bases). Germline V gene sequence: CDR1 MNHEY, CDR2 SVGAGI. Trimming took 8 bases from V and 1 from J, leaving 12 bases between them. The CDR3 consists of 14 residues. The CDR3 loop reads CASGLQLSYNEQFF. CDR3 in DNA: TGTGCCAGCGGACTCCAATTGTCCTACAATGAGCAGTTCTTC.

The chain uses TRBV5-6 and TRBJ1-1; maybe TRBD1 (6 bases). Per the germline V gene, CDR1 is SGHDT and CDR2 is YYEEEE. This CDR3 contains 13 residues. Trimming stripped 4 bases from V and 2 bases from J, with 9 bases between. The CDR3 coding sequence is TGTGCCAGCAGCCCGACAGGAAACACTGAAGCTTTCTTT. Translating it yields CASSPTGNTEAFF.

V and J are TRBV30 and TRBJ2-5; a weak D match, TRBD1 (5 bases). Per germline, CDR1 GTSNPN and CDR2 SVGIG (reference sequence). CDR3 length: 14 residues. V was trimmed by 4 bases and J by 5 bases, leaving 17 bases between them. The CDR3 DNA is TGTGCCTGGAACGGACATCAAGTTTTGGAGACCCAGTACTTC. Protein: CAWNGHQVLETQYF.

The chain links TRBV19 to TRBJ1-2; D is undetermined. CDR3 size: 13 residues. The V gene lost 8 bases and the J gene lost 0 bases, with 10 bases spanning the gap. Germline loops: CDR1 LNHDA, CDR2 SQIVND (reference sequence). The CDR3 DNA is TGTGCCAGTCGAGGCGAATCTAACTATGGCTACACCTTC. Translated, it gives CASRGESNYGYTF.

The chain combines TRBV7-2 with TRBJ1-1; no firm D call. Trimming removed 1 base from V and 5 bases from J, with 14 bases in between. The CDR3 length is 15 residues. CDR1 is SGHTA and CDR2 is FQGNSA in the germline V gene. For the CDR3, the DNA is TGTGCCAGCAGCTTAGGGCCCGGCGGGATTACTGAAGCTTTCTTT. It specifies CASSLGPGGITEAFF.